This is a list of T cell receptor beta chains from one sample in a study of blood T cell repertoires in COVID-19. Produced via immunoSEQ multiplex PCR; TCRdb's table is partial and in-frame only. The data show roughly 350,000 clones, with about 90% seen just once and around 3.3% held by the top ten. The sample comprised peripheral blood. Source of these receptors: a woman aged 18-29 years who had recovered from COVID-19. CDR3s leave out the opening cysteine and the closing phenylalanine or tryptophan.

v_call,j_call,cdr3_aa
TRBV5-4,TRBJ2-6,ASSARTRTISGANVLT
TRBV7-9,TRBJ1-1,ASSLSGGLTDEAF
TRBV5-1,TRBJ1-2,ASSVSRDSGYT
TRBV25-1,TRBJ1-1,ASSPYPGNTEAF
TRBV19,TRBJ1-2,ASSATGTGYGYT
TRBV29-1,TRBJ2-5,SVETGQFETQY
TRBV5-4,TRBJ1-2,ASSWIQGAYYGYT
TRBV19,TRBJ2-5,ASSQGVETQY
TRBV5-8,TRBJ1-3,ASSRGGFSGNTIY
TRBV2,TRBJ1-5,ASSEVFEGQPQH
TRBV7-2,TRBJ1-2,ASSLALTGYGYT
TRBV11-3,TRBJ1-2,ASSFGTGVDYGYT
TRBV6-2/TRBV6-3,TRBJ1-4,ASSYREKLF
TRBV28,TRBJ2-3,ASSLPSSGGRITQY
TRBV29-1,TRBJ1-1,SARGAGKEAF
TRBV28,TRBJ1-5,ASSRHSSNQPQH
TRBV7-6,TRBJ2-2,ASSLSPGVWTGELF
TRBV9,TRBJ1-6,ASSGQNSYNSPLH
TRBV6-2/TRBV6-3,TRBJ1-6,ASSPPGGDQEPLH
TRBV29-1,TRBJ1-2,SVPGQPYGYT
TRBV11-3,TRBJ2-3,ASREGGGDKEPLTDTQY
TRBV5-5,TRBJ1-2,ASSPGQGAEGYGYT
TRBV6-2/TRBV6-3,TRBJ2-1,ASSYQLRAGGNEQF
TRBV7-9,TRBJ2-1,ASSPTGTSSYNEQF
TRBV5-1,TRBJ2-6,ASSGDSSGANVLT
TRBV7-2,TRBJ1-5,ASSLGGVKPQH
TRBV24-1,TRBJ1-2,ATSENTGVQGYT
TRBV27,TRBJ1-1,ASSLSNSMNTEAF
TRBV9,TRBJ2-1,ASSVGAGTSRNEQF
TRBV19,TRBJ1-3,ASSISPTQGRGNTIY
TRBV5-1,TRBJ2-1,ASSLADGGTLEQF
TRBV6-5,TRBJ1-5,ASKQGKDQPQH
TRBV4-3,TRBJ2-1,ASSQGGIDRPSDEQF
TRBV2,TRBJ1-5,ASSERVQPQH
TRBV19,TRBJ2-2,ASRSGLGPGELF
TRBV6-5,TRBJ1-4,ASSYTAGGTNEKLF
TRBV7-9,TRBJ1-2,ASSHAGEHGYT
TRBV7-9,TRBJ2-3,ASSLRSGTGGDTQY
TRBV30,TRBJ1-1,AWREPGWGTEAF
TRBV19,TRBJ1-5,ASSSLDTTNQPQH
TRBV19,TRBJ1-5,ASSIAEVSNQPQH
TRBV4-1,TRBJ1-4,ASSLRQTLNEKLF
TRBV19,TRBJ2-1,ASSIAGRVDEQF
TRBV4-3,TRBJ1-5,ASSQGRGQPQH
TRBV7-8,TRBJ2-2,ASSSRTGTGELF
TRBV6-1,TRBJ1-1,ASSEQAYTEAF
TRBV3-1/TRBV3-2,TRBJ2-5,ASSQGNRQETQY
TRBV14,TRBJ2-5,ASSQGQGAETQY
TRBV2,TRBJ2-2,ASKVSGAGITGELF
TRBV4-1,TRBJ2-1,ASRGLAGYNEQF
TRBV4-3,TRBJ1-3,ASSQDRRDGNTIY
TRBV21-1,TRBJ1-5,ASSKWANFGGCCNQPQH
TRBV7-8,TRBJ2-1,ASCIREGLRFGQLF